This entry concerns a single T cell receptor beta chain. Its matching antigen is unknown. Germline lookup yields CDR1 SNHLY and CDR2 FYNNEI. V was cut by 3 bases and J by 4 bases, with 13 bases left in between. There are 15 residues in the CDR3. This entry is derived from a study of cytomegalovirus exposure and HLA in healthy donors. On the study more broadly: The same platform used for the 600 to 750 first-cohort repertoires was also used for the 120 validation repertoires, as a later analysis reported. Whole-study results and caveats: Cytomegalovirus status was reportedly diagnosed by the classifier with high sensitivity and specificity. Most TCRs appeared rarely, but some public TCRs recurred in many donors. Listed as cytomegalovirus-associated were 150 or so TCR beta chains.

Only in-frame clones appear in the TCRdb table, and some are missing; sequencing was by immunoSEQ multiplex PCR. The sample has about 240,000 clones, approximately 86% seen once. The sequenced material came from PBMCs. This TCR was recovered from a woman aged 25 to 39 in good health and CMV-seropositive. The chain recombines TRBV2 with TRBJ2-1, with D possibly matching TRBD2 (6 bases). The CDR3 region is CASSEEGEGYNEQFF. The CDR3 bases are TGTGCCAGCAGTGAGGAGGGAGAAGGGTACAATGAGCAGTTCTTC.